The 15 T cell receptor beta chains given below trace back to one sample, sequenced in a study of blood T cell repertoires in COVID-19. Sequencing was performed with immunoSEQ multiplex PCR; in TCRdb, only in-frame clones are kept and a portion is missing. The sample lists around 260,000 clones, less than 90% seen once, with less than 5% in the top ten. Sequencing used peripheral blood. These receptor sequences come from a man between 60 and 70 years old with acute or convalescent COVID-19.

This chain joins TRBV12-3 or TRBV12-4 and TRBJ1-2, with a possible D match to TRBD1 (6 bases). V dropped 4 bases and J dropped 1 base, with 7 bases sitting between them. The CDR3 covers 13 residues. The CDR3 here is CASSSDSNYGYTF. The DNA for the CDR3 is TGTGCCAGCAGTTCGGACAGTAACTATGGCTACACCTTC.

The CDR3 nucleotides read TGCGCCAGCAGCCAAAATCCCGTTACAGGGGAGCTTGGCTATGGCTACACCTTC. As protein: CASSQNPVTGELGYGYTF. This chain uses TRBV4-1 with TRBJ1-2, with 7 bases matching TRBD1. This CDR3 contains 18 residues. V lost 2 bases and J lost 4; bases outside the gene matches: 16. Germline assignment: CDR1 MGHRA and CDR2 YSYEKL.

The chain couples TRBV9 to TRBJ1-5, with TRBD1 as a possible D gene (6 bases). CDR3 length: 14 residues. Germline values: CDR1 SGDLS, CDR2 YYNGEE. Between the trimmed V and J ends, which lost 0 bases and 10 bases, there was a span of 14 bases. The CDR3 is CASSVDEGGGPQHF. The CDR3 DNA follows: TGTGCCAGCAGCGTAGATGAGGGGGGGGGACCCCAGCATTTT.

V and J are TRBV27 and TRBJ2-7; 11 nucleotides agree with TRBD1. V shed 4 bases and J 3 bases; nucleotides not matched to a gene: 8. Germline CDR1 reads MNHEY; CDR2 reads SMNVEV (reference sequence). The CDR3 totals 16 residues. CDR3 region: CASSSFGQGAGYEQYF. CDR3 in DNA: TGTGCCAGCAGTTCCTTCGGACAGGGGGCGGGCTACGAGCAGTACTTC.

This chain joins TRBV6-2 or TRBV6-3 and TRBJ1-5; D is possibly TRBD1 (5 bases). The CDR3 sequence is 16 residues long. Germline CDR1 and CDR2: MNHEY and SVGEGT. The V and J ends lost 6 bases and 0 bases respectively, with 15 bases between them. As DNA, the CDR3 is TGTGCCAGCAGCAGCGGGACGGCTCCTAGCAATCAGCCCCAGCATTTT. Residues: CASSSGTAPSNQPQHF.

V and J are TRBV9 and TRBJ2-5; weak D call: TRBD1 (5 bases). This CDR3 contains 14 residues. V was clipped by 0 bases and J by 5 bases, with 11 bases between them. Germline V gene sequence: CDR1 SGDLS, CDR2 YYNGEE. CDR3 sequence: CASSVGGPGETQYF. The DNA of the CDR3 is TGTGCCAGCAGCGTAGGCGGCCCAGGGGAGACCCAGTACTTC. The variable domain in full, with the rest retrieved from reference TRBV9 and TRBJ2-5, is DSGVTQTPKHLITATGQRVTLRCSPRSGDLSVYWYQQSLDQGLQFLIQYYNGEERAKGNILERFSAQQFPDLHSELNLSSLELGDSALYFCASSVGGPGETQYFGPGTRLLVL.

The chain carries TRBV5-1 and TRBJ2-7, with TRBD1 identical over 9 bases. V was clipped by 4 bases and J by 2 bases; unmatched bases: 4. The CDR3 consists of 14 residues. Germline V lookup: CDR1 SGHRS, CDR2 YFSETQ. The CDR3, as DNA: TGCGCCAGCAGCCAGGGACAGGGACCCTACGAGCAGTACTTC. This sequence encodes CASSQGQGPYEQYF.

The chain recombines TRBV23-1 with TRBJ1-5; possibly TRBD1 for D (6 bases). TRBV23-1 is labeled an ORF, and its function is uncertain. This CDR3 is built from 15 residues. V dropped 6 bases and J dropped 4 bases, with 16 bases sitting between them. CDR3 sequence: CASSPRGEGNQPQHF. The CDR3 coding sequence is TGCGCCAGCAGCCCGAGGGGGGAGGGGAATCAGCCCCAGCATTTT.

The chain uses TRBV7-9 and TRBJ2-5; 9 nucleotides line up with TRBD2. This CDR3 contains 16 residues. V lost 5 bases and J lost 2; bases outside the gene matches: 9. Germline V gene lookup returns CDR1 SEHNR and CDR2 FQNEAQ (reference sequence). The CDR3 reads CASSGPTSGLQETQYF. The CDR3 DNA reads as TGTGCCAGCAGCGGACCCACTAGCGGGCTTCAAGAGACCCAGTACTTC.

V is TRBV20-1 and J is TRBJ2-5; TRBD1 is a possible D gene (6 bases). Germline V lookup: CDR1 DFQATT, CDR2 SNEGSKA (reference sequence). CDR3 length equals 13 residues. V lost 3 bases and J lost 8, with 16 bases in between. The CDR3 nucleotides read TGCAGTGCTAGTAAGGTTAACAGGGACACCCAGTACTTC. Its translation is CSASKVNRDTQYF.

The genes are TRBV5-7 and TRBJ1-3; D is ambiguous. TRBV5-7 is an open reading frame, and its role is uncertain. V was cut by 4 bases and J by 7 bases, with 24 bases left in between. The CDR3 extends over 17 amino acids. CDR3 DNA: TGTGCCAGCAGCCCGCTAGGGAGTCGAGTTTTGTCGAACACCATATATTTT. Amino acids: CASSPLGSRVLSNTIYF.

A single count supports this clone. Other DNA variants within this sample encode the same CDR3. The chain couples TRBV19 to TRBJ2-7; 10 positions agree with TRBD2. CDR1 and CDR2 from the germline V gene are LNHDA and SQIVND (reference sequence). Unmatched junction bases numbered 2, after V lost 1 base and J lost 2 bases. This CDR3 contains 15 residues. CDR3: CASSIGLAGAYEQYF. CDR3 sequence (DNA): TGTGCCAGTAGTATAGGCCTAGCGGGAGCCTACGAGCAGTACTTC. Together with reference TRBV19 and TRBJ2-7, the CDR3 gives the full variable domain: DGGITQSPKYLFRKEGQNVTLSCEQNLNHDAMYWYRQDPGQGLRLIYYSQIVNDFQKGDIAEGYSVSREKKESFPLTVTSAQKNPTAFYLCASSIGLAGAYEQYFGPGTRLTVT.

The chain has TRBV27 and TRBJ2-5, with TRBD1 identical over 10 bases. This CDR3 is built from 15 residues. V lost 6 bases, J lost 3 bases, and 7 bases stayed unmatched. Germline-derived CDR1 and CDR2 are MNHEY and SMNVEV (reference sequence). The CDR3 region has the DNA TGTGCCAGCAGGAGGGACAGGGGATCAAAAGAGACCCAGTACTTC. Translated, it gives CASRRDRGSKETQYF.

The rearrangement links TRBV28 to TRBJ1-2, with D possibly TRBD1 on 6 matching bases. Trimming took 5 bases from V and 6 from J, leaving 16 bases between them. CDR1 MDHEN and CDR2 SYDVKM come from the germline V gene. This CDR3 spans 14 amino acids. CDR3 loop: CASSPDRPWDGYTF. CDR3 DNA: TGTGCCAGCAGTCCAGACAGGCCTTGGGATGGCTACACCTTC.

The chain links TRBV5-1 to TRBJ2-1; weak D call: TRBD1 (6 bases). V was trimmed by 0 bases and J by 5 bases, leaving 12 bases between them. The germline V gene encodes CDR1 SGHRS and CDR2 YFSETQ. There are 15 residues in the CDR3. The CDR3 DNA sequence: TGCGCCAGCAGCTTGGGTTTTGGGACAAACAATGAGCAGTTCTTC. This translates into CASSLGFGTNNEQFF.